This record looks at one TCR beta chain sequence and its context. As yet, its antigen is unknown. The template was genomic DNA from peripheral blood, not RNA. This specimen belongs to a study of T cell repertoires in aging, cancer and after chemotherapy. In the study overall: Donors were grouped into six age bands spanning 30 or younger through 70 or older. Clear clonal overlap appeared across healthy donor samples taken over several months to years.

This CDR3 contains 13 residues. The germline gives CDR1 MNHEY, CDR2 SMNVEV (reference sequence). J was trimmed by 6 bases and V by 8 bases; bases with no gene match: 10. Study-wide findings and caveats: Compared with age-matched healthy donors, untreated hematological or solid cancer patients showed higher blood TCR clonality. In cancer patients, declining TCR diversity with age involved lost richness and lost evenness.

TRB rearrangements spanning V, D and J were amplified using mixed TRB-A/B primers. MiXCR was run by TCRdb on the multiplex PCR reads, yielding one entry per CDR3 protein. The table has about 17,000 distinct CDR3 sequences, approximately 46% seen once. Material for sequencing was blood. V usage is TRBV27 and J usage is TRBJ2-7, with 7 bases fitting TRBD2. The receptor was derived from a human donor in good health. Written as DNA, the CDR3 is TGTGCCAGCGCAGAGGATGGGACTATCGAGCAGTACTTC. It encodes CASAEDGTIEQYF.